The rows below give T cell receptor beta chains drawn from one sample of a study of blood T cell repertoires in COVID-19. Here immunoSEQ multiplex PCR was the method, and the copy in TCRdb shows in-frame clones only, minus some. The data contain about 240,000 clones, around four fifths of them singletons. Sequencing was carried out using peripheral blood. Source of these receptors: a man aged 25 to 40 who had recovered from COVID-19. Each CDR3 is given with its conserved first and last residue. D genes are given only for firm matches. The size entry is marked missing in some rows and otherwise reads once, few, many or a size class.

J: TRBJ2-3
V: TRBV6-1
size: -
D: -
DNA: TGTGCCAGCAGTGACAACCCATCGAGGGATACGCAGTATTTT
CDR3: CASSDNPSRDTQYF

J: TRBJ1-5
V: TRBV15
size: -
D: TRBD1
DNA: TGTGCCACCAGCAGACACAGGGGTCTCCGGGGGAGGCAGCATTTT
CDR3: CATSRHRGLRGRQHF

J: TRBJ1-3
V: TRBV5-6
size: -
D: TRBD1
DNA: TGTGCCAGCAGCTGGGGACAGGGACGAAGCACCATATATTTT
CDR3: CASSWGQGRSTIYF

J: TRBJ2-7
V: TRBV6-5
size: -
D: TRBD1
DNA: TGTGCCAGCAGACGGACAGGGAGGACCTACGAGCAGTACTTC
CDR3: CASRRTGRTYEQYF

J: TRBJ2-5
V: TRBV20-1
size: -
D: -
DNA: TGCAGTGCTAGCGACAGGAAACAGTACTTC
CDR3: CSASDRKQYF

J: TRBJ2-3
V: TRBV4-1
size: once
D: TRBD2
DNA: TGCGCCAGCAGCCAGGGACTAGTGAGCACAGATACGCAGTATTTT
CDR3: CASSQGLVSTDTQYF

J: TRBJ2-3
V: TRBV12-3/TRBV12-4
size: -
D: -
DNA: TGTGCCAGCGTCTCGGAGGGATCAGATACGCAGTATTTT
CDR3: CASVSEGSDTQYF

J: TRBJ2-2
V: TRBV5-1
size: -
D: TRBD1
DNA: TGCGCCAGCAGCCTGGGCGACAGGGACGGGGAGCTGTTTTTT
CDR3: CASSLGDRDGELFF

J: TRBJ2-2
V: TRBV10-1
size: -
D: -
DNA: TGCGCCAGCAGTCCCGGGTTCGGCGGGGAGCTGTTTTTT
CDR3: CASSPGFGGELFF

J: TRBJ2-7
V: TRBV6-5
size: -
D: TRBD2
DNA: TGTGCCAGCAGTTACGCGACTAGCGGCTACGAGCAGTACTTC
CDR3: CASSYATSGYEQYF